This TCR beta chain was found in a study of T cell clonality in common variable immunodeficiency (dated by TCRdb to 2015 to 2017). For sequencing input, CVID and control samples contributed equivalent amounts of genomic DNA. For every sample, a 60 bp segment covering the rearranged TCRbeta CDR3 region was amplified and then sequenced. TCRbeta amplification used the immunoSEQ assay, a bias-corrected multiplex PCR with high-throughput sequencing. Per the original workflow: Every unique nucleotide sequence counted as a clone and was annotated with V, D and J genes, copy number and frequency. Sequences were labeled productive if in frame, and non-productive if out of frame or containing stop codons. Clonality was calculated from Shannon's entropy as previously described. Mean CDR3 Kyte-Doolittle hydropathy was derived from the predicted amino acid sequences of productive clones. Scaled V gene usage was hierarchically clustered using Manhattan distance and complete linkage with the R hclust function. Clone sharing by CDR3 amino acid sequence was assessed by resampling 12 repertoires per group over 100 rounds. The repertoires were searched for about 70 published EBV-specific TCRbeta sequences and fewer than 250 published CMV-specific TCRbeta sequences. Analysis left out two CVID samples that produced under 10,000 sequences, so a few dozen CVID repertoires remained. Drawn from immuneACCESS, this table holds only the in-frame rearrangements with V and J called that TCRdb kept. Clones are partly lost; checked studies trace under half to an unresolved V gene and leave the rest unexplained. The V and J calls and clone size are taken from that table; D and trimming were inferred from the DNA. This sample shows over 30,000 clones, and none of them turns up only once. Of the sample, roughly 28% is held by the ten largest clones.

This clone was recorded a few times. Its specific antigen is unknown. The read ends 3 residues early relative to the CDR3; the germline J gene fills the gap. Sequences SGHDT (CDR1) and YYEEEE (CDR2) are obtained from the germline V gene. The junction shows trimming of 2 bases on V and 4 bases on J, plus 13 bases between the germline ends. The CDR3 spans 15 residues, from the cysteine through the phenylalanine. The 36 bases shown cover part of the CDR3, and their frame starts at base 1. Study-wide findings and limitations: Increased TCRbeta clonality was found in CVID subjects compared with healthy controls (t-test p = 0.018), with the increase being most characteristic of about a third of subjects. Fewer deletions and N-nucleotide insertions were reportedly observed in CVID TCRbeta sequences, and highly modified clones with 13 or more V deletions were reportedly absent from CVID TCRbeta sequences. According to the authors, finding the cause of the higher clonality in CVID would require sequencing the repertoires of T cell subpopulations. Correlations between repertoire features and clinical complications were limited by patient heterogeneity within the CVID cohort. Even though DNA input was the same, control samples had an average of around 78,000 unique sequences each, compared with about 31,000 in CVID samples. CVID subjects shared fewer TCRbeta clones with each other than healthy controls did (p < 0.0001).

CVID was diagnosed by standard criteria: serum IgG, IgA and/or IgM reduced below normal range, plus specific antibody deficiency. There were approximately 46 subjects in the CVID group (roughly 29 male and roughly 15 female), ranging in age from roughly 8 to 64 years, with a mean age of around 44. Most of the CVID patients and most of the healthy controls were of Caucasian heritage. At the time of study participation, every CVID subject had been on replacement immunoglobulin therapy for one year or longer. At blood collection, none of the CVID subjects was ill or on immunomodulatory or immunosuppressive medication. Heparinized peripheral whole blood samples of roughly 5 to 8.5 ml were obtained from each donor. Genomic DNA from adults with common variable immune deficiency (CVID) and from healthy adult controls was used to sequence TCRbeta CDR3 repertoires. Diluted blood was density-centrifuged over Hypaque 1077 or Ficoll-Paque to isolate peripheral blood mononuclear cells. Genomic DNA was obtained from unsorted mononuclear cells using either Qiagen column purification or a centrifugation-based method.

The sequence was obtained from a human donor with common variable immunodeficiency. The chain was built from TRBV5-6 and TRBJ1-5; TRBD1 could be the D gene, as 5 bases match. The specimen sequenced was peripheral blood mononuclear cells. CDR3 protein: CASSFGAAGNQPQHF. CDR3 DNA (partial): TGTGCCAGCAGCTTTGGGGCGGCGGGGAATCAGCCC.